The 30 T cell receptor beta chains in this list originate from one sample, sequenced in a study of CD8 T cells in Susac syndrome (dated by TCRdb to between 2018 and 2021). Library preparation employed the immunoSEQ multiplex PCR assay. RNA was extracted with the RNeasy kit and 0.5 to 1 ug was reverse transcribed using random hexamers. Through fastp at Q25 and MiXCR, TCRdb rebuilt clones from the public reads, retaining in-frame beta chains. Each entry merges the rows of one CDR3 protein and shows their most common DNA and genes. For this sample the table gives about 280,000 distinct CDR3 sequences, of which roughly 84% were detected only once. The leading ten clones occupy around 0.12% of the sample. Sequences were obtained from CD8+ T cells from PBMCs. These receptor sequences come from a human donor with multiple sclerosis.

The chain joins TRBV28 to TRBJ2-5, with TRBD2 identical over 12 bases. Germline CDR1 is MDHEN and CDR2 is SYDVKM. This CDR3 contains 15 residues. J was trimmed by 4 bases and V by 6 bases; bases with no gene match: 6. The CDR3 coding sequence is TGTGCCAGCAGGTCTAGCGGGAGGGCCTCAGAGACCCAGTACTTC. Protein sequence: CASRSSGRASETQYF.

The chain recombines TRBV7-9 with TRBJ2-7, with TRBD2 as a possible D gene (6 bases). This CDR3 contains 15 residues. Germline V gene lookup returns CDR1 SEHNR and CDR2 FQNEAQ (reference sequence). V dropped 1 base and J dropped 4 bases, with 14 bases sitting between them. The CDR3 DNA reads TGTGCCAGCAGCTTAGGTCGGGGGTGGCCATACGAGCAGTACTTC. This gives the protein CASSLGRGWPYEQYF.

The rearrangement uses TRBV10-3 and TRBJ1-1, with TRBD1 matching over 9 bases. V shed 4 bases and J 2 bases; nucleotides not matched to a gene: 11. In germline, CDR1 is ENHRY, CDR2 SYGVKD. The CDR3 contains 17 residues. The CDR3 bases are TGTGCCATCAGTGCTAGGACAGGGGTTGAAGTAAACACTGAAGCTTTCTTT. As protein: CAISARTGVEVNTEAFF.

On this clonotype itself: Likely a read error: the CDR3 ends without its conserved phenylalanine or tryptophan. This chain uses TRBV4-2 with TRBJ2-7; D perhaps matches TRBD2 (5 bases). The CDR3 is 15 residues long. Trimming cost V 1 base and J 3 bases, with 13 bases left between them. Germline CDR1 is LGHNA and CDR2 is YNFKEQ. The CDR3, as DNA: TGTGCCAGCAGCCAAGGAGTCGGGGAAGGCTACGAGCAGTACCTC. Encoded protein: CASSQGVGEGYEQYL.

V is TRBV28 and J is TRBJ2-7, with D possibly being TRBD1 (6 bases). The CDR3 sequence is 15 residues long. Germline lookup yields CDR1 MDHEN and CDR2 SYDVKM. V gave up 6 bases and J gave up 1 base, with 16 bases separating them. This CDR3 is CASRATGTLSYEQYF. CDR3 nucleotide sequence: TGTGCCAGCAGAGCTACAGGGACCCTTTCCTACGAGCAGTACTTC. The full variable domain, rest sourced from reference TRBV28 and TRBJ2-7, is DVKVTQSSRYLVKRTGEKVFLECVQDMDHENMFWYRQDPGLGLRLIYFSYDVKMKEKGDIPEGYSVSREKKERFSLILESASTNQTSMYLCASRATGTLSYEQYFGPGTRLTVT.

The chain combines TRBV9 with TRBJ2-3, with 10 bases lining up with TRBD1. This CDR3 spans 15 amino acids. V was clipped by 4 bases and J by 2 bases; unmatched bases: 4. Germline values: CDR1 SGDLS, CDR2 YYNGEE. CDR3 amino acids: CASSPGQGNTDTQYF. For the CDR3, the DNA is TGTGCCAGCAGCCCGGGACAGGGGAACACAGATACGCAGTATTTT.

The rearrangement joins TRBV19 to TRBJ2-1; 7 positions match TRBD1. Germline CDR1 reads LNHDA; CDR2 reads SQIVND (reference sequence). Trimming took 3 bases from V and 7 from J; bases not matched to a gene: 0. This CDR3 region has 12 residues. CDR3 nucleotide sequence: TGTGCCAGTAGTATGACAGGGAATGAGCAGTTCTTC. Amino acids: CASSMTGNEQFF.

This clonotype showed up just once. This chain joins TRBV29-1 and TRBJ2-2; D uncertain. Looked up from germline, CDR1 is SQVTM and CDR2 is ANQGSEA. The CDR3 covers 12 residues. V lost 7 bases to trimming and J lost 7 bases, with 13 bases between them. CDR3 coding DNA: TGCAGCGCCACGCTTGAGGACGGGGAGCTGTTTTTT. Translating gives CSATLEDGELFF.

This clonotype was counted between two and nine times. V gene TRBV6-2 or TRBV6-3 combines with J gene TRBJ2-7, with 8 bases matching TRBD1. The length of the CDR3 is 12 residues. Germline V gene data show CDR1 as MNHEY and CDR2 as SVGEGT. With V trimmed by 6 bases and J by 6 bases, 4 bases remained unmatched. CDR3 loop: CASSPDRAEQYF. The CDR3 nucleotides read TGTGCCAGCAGCCCGGACAGGGCCGAGCAGTACTTC.

V is TRBV4-2 and J is TRBJ2-3, with D perhaps matching TRBD2 (6 bases). CDR1 is LGHNA, CDR2 YNFKEQ, per germline. Trimming left V 10 bases short and J 0 bases short, with 14 bases between. This CDR3 region has 14 residues. CDR3 protein: CATGPSGSTDTQYF. The CDR3 region has the DNA TGTGCCACTGGGCCCAGCGGGAGCACAGATACGCAGTATTTT.

This chain uses TRBV5-1 with TRBJ1-2; TRBD1 might be the D (6 bases). The length of the CDR3 is 15 residues. CDR1 SGHRS and CDR2 YFSETQ come from the germline V gene. Trimming stripped 4 bases from V and 0 bases from J, with 13 bases between. For the CDR3, the DNA is TGCGCCAGCAGCCCTTCGGGGGCCGCTAACTATGGCTACACCTTC. Its protein is CASSPSGAANYGYTF.

This clonotype was seen only once. V is TRBV20-1 and J is TRBJ2-3; TRBD2 matches 10 bases. Trimming at V came to 3 bases and at J to 4 bases, leaving 13 bases not matched to a gene. The CDR3 runs 17 residues. Germline V gene lookup returns CDR1 DFQATT and CDR2 SNEGSKA (reference sequence). DNA of the CDR3: TGCAGTGCTAGGCGTCCCGACCGGCTAGCGGGAGCAGATACGCAGTATTTT. Translation: CSARRPDRLAGADTQYF.

V and J are TRBV20-1 and TRBJ2-7; D is possibly TRBD1 (5 bases). This CDR3 comprises 11 residues. Germline-derived CDR1 and CDR2 are DFQATT and SNEGSKA (reference sequence). V dropped 0 bases and J dropped 6 bases, with 6 bases sitting between them. The CDR3 loop reads CSARDGAEQYF. CDR3 coding DNA: TGCAGTGCTAGAGATGGGGCCGAGCAGTACTTC.

This sequence joins TRBV20-1 and TRBJ2-1; 7 bases agree with TRBD2. CDR1 and CDR2 from the germline V gene are DFQATT and SNEGSKA (reference sequence). Losses at the gene ends were 5 bases for V and 0 bases for J; bases not matched to a gene: 13. This CDR3 region has 17 residues. CDR3: CSAPSAGEASSYNEQFF. The DNA of the CDR3 is TGCAGTGCTCCCTCGGCGGGGGAGGCGAGCTCCTACAATGAGCAGTTCTTC.

The CDR3 DNA is TGTGCCAGCAGCTTAGCCCCACCGACAGGGGCTCCCAAAAACATTCAGTACTTC. The encoded protein is CASSLAPPTGAPKNIQYF. The chain has TRBV7-2 and TRBJ2-4; 8 bases align to TRBD1. Unmatched junction bases numbered 9, after V lost 0 bases and J lost 2 bases. The CDR3 covers 18 residues. The germline V gene has CDR1 SGHTA and CDR2 FQGNSA.

The chain links TRBV29-1 to TRBJ1-2; 11 bases match TRBD1. With 3 bases clipped from V and 4 bases from J, the junction kept 10 bases outside the gene matches. The CDR3 has 16 amino acids. Germline V gene sequence: CDR1 SQVTM, CDR2 ANQGSEA. The CDR3 DNA reads TGCAGCGTTGAGAAAGGACAGGGGGCCACCCCCTATGGCTACACCTTC. It specifies CSVEKGQGATPYGYTF. Based on the CDR3 plus reference TRBV29-1 and TRBJ1-2, the full variable domain is SAVISQKPSRDICQRGTSLTIQCQVDSQVTMMFWYRQQPGQSLTLIATANQGSEATYESGFVIDKFPISRPNLTFSTLTVSNMSPEDSSIYLCSVEKGQGATPYGYTFGSGTRLTVV.

The gene calls are TRBV11-2 and TRBJ1-3, with D unclear. V was trimmed by 2 bases and J by 0 bases, leaving 17 bases between them. Germline V gives CDR1 SGHAT, CDR2 FQNNGV. The CDR3 consists of 18 residues. The CDR3 loop is CASSLLRELSYSGNTIYF. DNA for the CDR3: TGTGCCAGCAGCTTACTCCGGGAGCTCAGCTACTCTGGAAACACCATATATTTT.

The V gene is TRBV6-4, the J gene TRBJ2-1; D not resolved. Germline CDR1 is MRHNA and CDR2 is SNTAGT. V shed 3 bases and J shed 8 bases, with 20 bases lying between them. The CDR3 is 16 amino acids. CDR3 sequence (DNA): TGTGCCAGCAGTGAGGATGGCCTTTCACCGGCGGATGAGCAGTTCTTC. Translating it yields CASSEDGLSPADEQFF.

This clonotype appeared a single time. The CDR3 nucleotides are TGTGCCAGCAGCGTAGTTTTTGGGGGTAGGAGAGTTGAAAAACTGTTTTTT. This sequence encodes CASSVVFGGRRVEKLFF. The chain has TRBV9 and TRBJ1-4, with D possibly matching TRBD1 (5 bases). This CDR3 has 17 residues. In germline, CDR1 is SGDLS, CDR2 YYNGEE. Deletions cut 0 bases from V and 7 bases from J, with 19 bases between.

J is TRBJ1-1 and V is TRBV19; D not resolved. This CDR3 comprises 13 residues. CDR1 and CDR2 (germline): LNHDA, SQIVND (reference sequence). Trimming stripped 3 bases from V and 1 base from J, with 6 bases between. As DNA, the CDR3 is TGTGCCAGTAGTATGCCGGGGAACACTGAAGCTTTCTTT. It is translated as CASSMPGNTEAFF. Complete variable domain (other parts from reference TRBV19 and TRBJ1-1): DGGITQSPKYLFRKEGQNVTLSCEQNLNHDAMYWYRQDPGQGLRLIYYSQIVNDFQKGDIAEGYSVSREKKESFPLTVTSAQKNPTAFYLCASSMPGNTEAFFGQGTRLTVV.

This chain links TRBV27 with TRBJ2-2, with no clear D. V was cut by 8 bases and J by 1 base, with 8 bases left in between. This CDR3 comprises 13 residues. Germline-derived CDR1 and CDR2 are MNHEY and SMNVEV (reference sequence). This CDR3 reads CASAPGNTGELFF. CDR3 coding DNA: TGTGCCAGCGCCCCCGGGAACACCGGGGAGCTGTTTTTT.

The rearrangement uses TRBV27 and TRBJ1-4; 9 bases match TRBD1. This CDR3 is built from 15 residues. Germline trimming cut 6 bases from V and 7 bases from J; bases unmatched to any gene: 9. CDR1 MNHEY and CDR2 SMNVEV come from the germline V gene (reference sequence). The CDR3 region has the DNA TGTGCCAGCAGCCCCGGGACAGGGTCTGCTGAAAAACTGTTTTTT. This sequence encodes CASSPGTGSAEKLFF. Together with reference TRBV27 and TRBJ1-4, the CDR3 gives the full variable domain: EAQVTQNPRYLITVTGKKLTVTCSQNMNHEYMSWYRQDPGLGLRQIYYSMNVEVTDKGDVPEGYKVSRKEKRNFPLILESPSPNQTSLYFCASSPGTGSAEKLFFGSGTQLSVL.

The gene calls are TRBV5-1 and TRBJ2-3; TRBD2 agrees at 10 bases. CDR3 size: 15 residues. The germline V gene encodes CDR1 SGHRS and CDR2 YFSETQ. J gave up 6 bases and V 0 bases, and 4 bases lay outside the gene matches. The CDR3 spells CASSLEPGLADTQYF. The CDR3 DNA reads TGCGCCAGCAGCTTGGAACCGGGACTAGCGGATACGCAGTATTTT. The complete variable domain, with remaining parts taken from reference TRBV5-1 and TRBJ2-3, reads KAGVTQTPRYLIKTRGQQVTLSCSPISGHRSVSWYQQTPGQGLQFLFEYFSETQRNKGNFPGRFSGRQFSNSRSEMNVSTLELGDSALYLCASSLEPGLADTQYFGPGTRLTVL.

The chain uses TRBV30 and TRBJ2-7; 8 positions match TRBD1. This CDR3 comprises 15 residues. Germline loops: CDR1 GTSNPN, CDR2 SVGIG (reference sequence). Trimming cost V 2 bases and J 5 bases; bases outside gene matches: 11. CDR3 nucleotide sequence: TGTGCCTGGAGTAAAACACGGACAGGGATGAACGAGCAGTACTTC. Its protein is CAWSKTRTGMNEQYF.

V is TRBV7-9 and J is TRBJ1-4; no definite D call. This CDR3 region has 13 residues. The germline V gene has CDR1 SEHNR and CDR2 FQNEAQ (reference sequence). V was trimmed by 0 bases and J by 8 bases, leaving 7 bases between them. The CDR3: CASSLAGKEKLFF. Here the CDR3 DNA reads TGTGCCAGCAGCTTAGCGGGGAAGGAAAAACTGTTTTTT.

This chain links TRBV30 with TRBJ2-1; the match to TRBD2 covers 8 bases. V lost 5 bases to trimming and J lost 5 bases; unmatched junction nucleotides: 11. The CDR3 is made up of 15 amino acids. Germline CDR1 is GTSNPN and CDR2 is SVGIG (reference sequence). The CDR3 DNA sequence: TGTGCCTGGTTCGGAGGACTAGCTTGGCACAATGAGCAGTTCTTC. Residues: CAWFGGLAWHNEQFF.

The V and J genes are TRBV7-9 and TRBJ2-2; the D is unclear. Germline CDR1 and CDR2: SEHNR and FQNEAQ (reference sequence). The V and J ends lost 3 bases and 0 bases respectively, with 14 bases between them. The CDR3 runs to 17 residues. CDR3 sequence: CASSFRSFPSNTGELFF. The CDR3 DNA sequence: TGTGCCAGCAGCTTCCGCAGTTTCCCCTCGAACACCGGGGAGCTGTTTTTT.

The chain links TRBV12-3 or TRBV12-4 to TRBJ2-5, with D possibly matching TRBD2 (5 bases). The CDR3 has 18 amino acids. V dropped 5 bases and J dropped 1 base, with 23 bases sitting between them. The CDR3 spells CASSPSEAVVGRQETQYF. As DNA, the CDR3 is TGTGCCAGCAGTCCCTCGGAGGCAGTGGTAGGCCGCCAAGAGACCCAGTACTTC.

The CDR3 loop reads CASSKRQGTNTEAFF. CDR3 in DNA: TGTGCCAGCAGTAAACGACAGGGGACGAACACTGAAGCTTTCTTT. The chain is built from TRBV12-3 or TRBV12-4 and TRBJ1-1, with 8 bases identical to TRBD1. V lost 5 bases, J lost 1 base, and 6 bases stayed unmatched. The CDR3 has 15 residues.

The chain carries TRBV5-1 and TRBJ1-1; D gene unclear. The CDR3 covers 12 residues. V lost 2 bases and J lost 8, with 10 bases in between. CDR1 SGHRS and CDR2 YFSETQ come from the germline V gene. The CDR3 nucleotides are TGCGCCAGCAGCTTAAAGGGCTCCGAAGCTTTCTTT. Protein product: CASSLKGSEAFF. The whole variable domain, filled in from reference TRBV5-1 and TRBJ1-1, reads KAGVTQTPRYLIKTRGQQVTLSCSPISGHRSVSWYQQTPGQGLQFLFEYFSETQRNKGNFPGRFSGRQFSNSRSEMNVSTLELGDSALYLCASSLKGSEAFFGQGTRLTVV.